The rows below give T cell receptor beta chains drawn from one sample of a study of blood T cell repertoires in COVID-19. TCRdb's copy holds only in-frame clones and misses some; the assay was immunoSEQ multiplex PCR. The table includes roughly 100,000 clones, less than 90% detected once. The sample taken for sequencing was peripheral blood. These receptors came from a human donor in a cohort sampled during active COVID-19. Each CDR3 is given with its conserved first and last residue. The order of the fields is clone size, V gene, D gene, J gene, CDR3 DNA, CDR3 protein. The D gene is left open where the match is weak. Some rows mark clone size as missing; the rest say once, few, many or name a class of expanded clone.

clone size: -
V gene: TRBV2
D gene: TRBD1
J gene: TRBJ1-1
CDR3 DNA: TGTGCCAGACAGGGGGAATTGGACACTGAAGCTTTCTTT
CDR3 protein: CARQGELDTEAFF

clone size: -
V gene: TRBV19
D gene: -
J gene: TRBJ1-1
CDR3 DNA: TGTGCCACTCATAGCCCGGGACATAACACTGAAGCTTTCTTT
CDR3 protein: CATHSPGHNTEAFF

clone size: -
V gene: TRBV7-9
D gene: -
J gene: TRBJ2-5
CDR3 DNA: TGTGCCAGCAGCTTATCAGGGGTAGGAGAGACCCAGTACTTC
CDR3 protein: CASSLSGVGETQYF

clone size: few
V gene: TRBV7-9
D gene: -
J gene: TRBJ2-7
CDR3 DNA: TGTGCCAGCAGCTTAGAATACGGCTCCTACGAGCAGTACTTC
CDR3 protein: CASSLEYGSYEQYF

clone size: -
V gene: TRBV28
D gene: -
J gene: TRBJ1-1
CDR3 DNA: TGTGCCAGCAGTTCCGACACCAGCCAGAACACTGAAGCTTTCTTT
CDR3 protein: CASSSDTSQNTEAFF

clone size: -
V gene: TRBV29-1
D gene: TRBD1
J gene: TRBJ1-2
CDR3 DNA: TGCAGCACGGGGACAGGGGACGGCTACACCTTC
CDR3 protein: CSTGTGDGYTF

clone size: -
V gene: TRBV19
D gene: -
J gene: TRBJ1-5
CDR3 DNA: TGTGCCAGTAGTACCTCCCGCAATCAGCCCCAGCATTTT
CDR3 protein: CASSTSRNQPQHF

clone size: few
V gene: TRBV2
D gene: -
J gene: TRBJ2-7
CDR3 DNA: TGTGCCATTGCTACCACAGGGAAGAACGAGCAGTACTTC
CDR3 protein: CAIATTGKNEQYF

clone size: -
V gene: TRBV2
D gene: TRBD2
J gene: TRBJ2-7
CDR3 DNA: TGTGCCAGCAGCGGGAGTAGCGGGAGGGCCTACGAGCAGTACTTC
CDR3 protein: CASSGSSGRAYEQYF

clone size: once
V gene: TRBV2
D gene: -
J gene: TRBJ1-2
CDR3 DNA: TGTGCCAGCAGCGGCGTCAGCCCTTCTAGTGGCTACACCTTC
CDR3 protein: CASSGVSPSSGYTF

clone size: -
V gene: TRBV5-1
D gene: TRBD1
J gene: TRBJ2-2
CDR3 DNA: TGCGCCAGCAGCTTGCTTCTGCCAGGGGGCGGGAACACCGGGGAGCTGTTTTTT
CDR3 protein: CASSLLLPGGGNTGELFF

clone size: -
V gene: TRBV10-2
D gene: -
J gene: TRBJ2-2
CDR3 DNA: TGCGCCAGCAGAGTCGCGGGGACGAACACCGGGGAGCTGTTTTTT
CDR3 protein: CASRVAGTNTGELFF

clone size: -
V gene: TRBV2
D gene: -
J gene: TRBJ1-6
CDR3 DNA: TGTGCCAGCAAAAGACAGGTCTCCTATAATTCACCCCTCCACTTT
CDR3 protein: CASKRQVSYNSPLHF

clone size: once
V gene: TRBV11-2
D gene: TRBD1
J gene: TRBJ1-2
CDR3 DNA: TGTGCCAGCAGCTCATTCACAGGGGTTGGCTACACCTTC
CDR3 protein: CASSSFTGVGYTF